This record looks at one T cell receptor beta chain sequence and its context. The CDR3 is 12 amino acids. The germline V and J ends were trimmed by 4 bases and 7 bases, with 8 bases remaining between them. The germline CDR1 and CDR2 sequences are LGHNT and FRNRAP. Method: immunoSEQ multiplex PCR; TCRdb's copy keeps in-frame clones and lacks some. The table has 3,000 to 5,000 clones, roughly 74% seen once. This specimen comes from a study of tissue T cells after allogeneic stem cell transplantation. The specimen was left colon tissue, collected at autopsy. The chain combines TRBV12-5 with TRBJ1-5, with D maybe TRBD1 (6 bases). The clonotype was recovered from a woman between 18 and 50 years old with breast cancer. The CDR3 DNA sequence: TGTGCTAGTGGTTCACAGGGCCAGCCCCAGCATTTT. Translated, it gives CASGSQGQPQHF.